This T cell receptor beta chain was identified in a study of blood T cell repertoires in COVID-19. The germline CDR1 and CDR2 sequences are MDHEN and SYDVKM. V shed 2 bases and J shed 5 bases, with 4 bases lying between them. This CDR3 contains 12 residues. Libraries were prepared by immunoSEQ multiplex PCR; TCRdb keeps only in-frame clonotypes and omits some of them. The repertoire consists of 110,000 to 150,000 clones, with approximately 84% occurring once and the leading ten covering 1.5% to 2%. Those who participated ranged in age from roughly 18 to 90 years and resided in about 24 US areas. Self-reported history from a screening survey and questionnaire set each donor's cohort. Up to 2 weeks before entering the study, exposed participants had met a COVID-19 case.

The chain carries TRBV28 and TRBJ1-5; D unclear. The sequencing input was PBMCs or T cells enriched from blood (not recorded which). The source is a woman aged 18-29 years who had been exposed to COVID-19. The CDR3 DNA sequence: TGTGCCAGCAGTTTAGGCCATCAGCCCCAGCATTTT. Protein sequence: CASSLGHQPQHF.